This T cell receptor beta chain was retrieved from a study of beta chain features in type 1 diabetes. This clone has just a few counts. The germline CDR1 and CDR2 sequences are SGHRS and YFSETQ. V gave up 4 bases and J gave up 5 bases; unmatched junction bases: 10. CDR3 length: 15 residues. cDNA synthesis used the whole RNA isolate, giving expressed TCRB sequences. Assay used: immunoSEQ multiplex PCR; TCRdb lists only in-frame clones, some missing. This sample yields under 250,000 clones, of which around 9.9% are seen a single time; 1% to 1.5% belongs to the top ten. This receptor was obtained from a man younger than 35 in good health. Sequencing input: central memory CD4+ T cells from blood. The V call is TRBV5-1, the J call TRBJ1-1, with 8 bases identical to TRBD1. The CDR3 coding sequence is TGCGCCAGCAGCATGGGCCAGGGGGCGCGGACTGAAGCTTTCTTT. It translates to CASSMGQGARTEAFF. The entire variable domain, with the rest obtained from reference TRBV5-1 and TRBJ1-1, is as follows: KAGVTQTPRYLIKTRGQQVTLSCSPISGHRSVSWYQQTPGQGLQFLFEYFSETQRNKGNFPGRFSGRQFSNSRSEMNVSTLELGDSALYLCASSMGQGARTEAFFGQGTRLTVV.